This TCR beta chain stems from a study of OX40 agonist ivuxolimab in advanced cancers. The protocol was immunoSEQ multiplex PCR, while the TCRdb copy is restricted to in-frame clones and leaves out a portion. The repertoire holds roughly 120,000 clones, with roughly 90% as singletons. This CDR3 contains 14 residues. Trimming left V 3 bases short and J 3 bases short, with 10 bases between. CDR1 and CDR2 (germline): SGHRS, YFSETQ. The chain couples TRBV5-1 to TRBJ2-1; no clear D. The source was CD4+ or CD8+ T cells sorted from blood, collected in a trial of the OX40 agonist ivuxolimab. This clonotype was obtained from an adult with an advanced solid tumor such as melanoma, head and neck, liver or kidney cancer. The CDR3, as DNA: TGCGCCAGCAGCTGGGCCGACAACTACAATGAGCAGTTCTTC. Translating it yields CASSWADNYNEQFF.